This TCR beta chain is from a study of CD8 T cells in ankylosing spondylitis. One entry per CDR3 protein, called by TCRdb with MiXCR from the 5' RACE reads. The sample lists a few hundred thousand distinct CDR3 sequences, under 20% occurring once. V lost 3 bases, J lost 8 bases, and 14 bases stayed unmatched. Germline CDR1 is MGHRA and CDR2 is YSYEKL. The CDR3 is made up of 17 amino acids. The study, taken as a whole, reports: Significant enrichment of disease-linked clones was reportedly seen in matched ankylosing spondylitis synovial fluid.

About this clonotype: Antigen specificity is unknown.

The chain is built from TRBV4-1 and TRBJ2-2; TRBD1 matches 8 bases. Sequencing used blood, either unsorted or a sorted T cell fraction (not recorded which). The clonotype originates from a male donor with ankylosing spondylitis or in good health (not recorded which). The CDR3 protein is CASSHPGQGSGSGELFF. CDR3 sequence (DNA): TGCGCCAGCAGCCACCCCGGACAGGGTTCTGGGTCTGGGGAGCTGTTTTTT.